Listed below are T cell receptor beta chains from one sample, sequenced in a study of blood T cells in healthy people across ages. TCRdb ran MiXCR on the 5' RACE reads and lists one entry per CDR3 protein. The data contain fewer than 900,000 distinct CDR3 sequences, around 45% of them seen just once; the ten biggest clones take up around 32%. Sequencing was carried out using blood. These receptors were collected from a woman aged 60 to 75 in good health. Both conserved end residues are part of each CDR3. A D gene is named only where the DNA matches it firmly. The size of a clone is reported for some rows only, either as once, few or many, or as a class for expanded clones.

-	few	TRBV7-2	TRBJ1-6	CASSLGPADNSPLHF	TGTGCCAGCAGCTTAGGACCTGCTGATAATTCACCCCTCCACTTT
TRBD2	-	TRBV24-1	TRBJ2-7	CATSDPPGTSGYNEQYF	TGTGCCACCAGTGATCCCCCCGGGACTAGCGGGTACAATGAGCAGTACTTC
TRBD1	few	TRBV5-1	TRBJ2-5	CASSKTGGDGNEQYF	TGCGCCAGCAGCAAGACAGGGGGCGACGGCAATGAGCAGTACTTC
-	-	TRBV2	TRBJ2-5	CASSEGQVSEETQYF	TGTGCCAGCAGTGAGGGGCAGGTTAGCGAAGAGACCCAGTACTTC
TRBD1	-	TRBV20-1	TRBJ1-1	CSAQPTGGYTEAFF	TGCAGTGCCCAGCCGACAGGGGGCTACACTGAAGCTTTCTTT
-	few	TRBV20-1	TRBJ1-2	CSARNWEYGYTF	TGCAGTGCTAGAAACTGGGAGTATGGCTACACCTTC
-	once	TRBV9	TRBJ2-7	CASTQGQQEAQYF	TGTGCCAGCACCCAAGGACAGCAAGAGGCCCAGTACTTC
TRBD2	few	TRBV15	TRBJ2-4	CATSRGLAGDHGKNIQYF	TGTGCCACCAGCCGCGGACTAGCGGGAGATCATGGCAAAAACATTCAGTACTTC
TRBD2	-	TRBV9	TRBJ2-3	CASSPRLAPDTQYF	TGTGCCAGCAGCCCCCGACTAGCGCCAGATACGCAGTATTTT
-	-	TRBV2	TRBJ1-4	CASTEQIIGTNEKLFF	TGTGCCAGCACCGAACAGATAATTGGAACTAATGAAAAACTGTTTTTT
TRBD2	once	TRBV24-1	TRBJ2-1	CATSEELAGGKNEQFF	TGTGCCACCAGTGAAGAACTAGCGGGAGGTAAAAATGAGCAGTTCTTC
TRBD2	-	TRBV4-3	TRBJ2-3	CASSQDGGRSTDTRYF	TGCGCCAGCAGCCAAGATGGCGGGAGGTCCACAGATACGCGGTATTTT
-	-	TRBV9	TRBJ2-1	CASSVTAVSYNEQFF	TGTGCCAGCAGCGTAACGGCCGTTTCCTACAATGAGCAGTTCTTC
-	few	TRBV7-2	TRBJ2-7	CASARGPSYEQYF	TGTGCCAGCGCCCGAGGTCCCTCCTACGAGCAGTACTTC
-	few	TRBV3-1	TRBJ2-7	CASSSLGPYEQYF	TGTGCCAGCAGTTCACTAGGCCCCTACGAGCAGTACTTC
-	few	TRBV7-2	TRBJ2-5	CASSAPNQETQYF	TGTGCCAGCAGCGCGCCGAACCAAGAGACCCAGTACTTC
TRBD2	-	TRBV29-1	TRBJ2-1	CSVAPGLTYNEQFF	TGCAGCGTGGCCCCGGGACTAACCTACAATGAGCAGTTCTTC
-	once	TRBV7-2	TRBJ1-2	CASSLRAHGYTF	TGTGCCAGCAGCTTACGGGCCCATGGCTACACCTTC
-	few	TRBV7-2	TRBJ1-1	CASSFIGGPTEAFF	TGTGCCAGCAGCTTCATAGGGGGTCCCACTGAAGCTTTCTTT
-	-	TRBV24-1	TRBJ1-5	CATSDLGQPQHF	TGTGCCACCAGTGATTTGGGTCAGCCCCAGCATTTT
-	-	TRBV4-1	TRBJ2-1	CASSQDAGSSYNEQFF	TGCGCCAGCAGCCAAGATGCGGGGAGCTCCTACAATGAGCAGTTCTTC
TRBD2	-	TRBV5-1	TRBJ2-1	CASSPNMLAGGLNEQFF	TGCGCCAGCAGCCCCAACATGCTAGCGGGAGGGCTAAATGAGCAGTTCTTC
-	many	TRBV2	TRBJ2-7	CASSVDQGGYEQYF	TGTGCCAGCAGTGTGGACCAGGGGGGCTACGAGCAGTACTTC
-	few	TRBV6-5	TRBJ2-2	CASSKETGELFF	TGTGCCAGCAGTAAGGAAACCGGGGAGCTGTTTTTT
-	-	TRBV10-3	TRBJ2-7	CAISETTAPGEQYF	TGTGCCATTAGTGAGACGACTGCCCCAGGCGAGCAGTACTTC
-	-	TRBV7-6	TRBJ2-5	CASSAGLPGVQETQYF	TGTGCCAGCAGCGCAGGACTCCCGGGAGTCCAAGAGACCCAGTACTTC
TRBD2	-	TRBV27	TRBJ2-1	CASMILTSGAYNEQFF	TGTGCCAGCATGATCCTGACTAGCGGAGCCTACAATGAGCAGTTCTTC
TRBD2	many	TRBV25-1	TRBJ2-3	CASSYPPRGAGVSDTQYF	TGTGCCAGCAGCTACCCTCCCCGGGGAGCGGGAGTGAGTGATACGCAGTATTTT
-	-	TRBV3-1	TRBJ1-1	CASSQGVVPFF	TGTGCCAGCAGCCAAGGGGTGGTCCCTTTCTTT
-	-	TRBV6-5	TRBJ1-2	CASSYSEGGYTF	TGTGCCAGCAGTTACTCAGAAGGCGGCTACACCTTC
TRBD1	-	TRBV10-3	TRBJ2-7	CAISRTGIAEQYF	TGTGCCATCAGCCGGACAGGGATAGCCGAGCAGTACTTC
TRBD2	few	TRBV6-6	TRBJ2-5	CASTSLAGGQETQYF	TGTGCCAGCACTTCACTAGCGGGAGGGCAAGAGACCCAGTACTTC
-	few	TRBV15	TRBJ2-4	CATSREVTGWDIQYF	TGTGCCACCAGTAGAGAAGTCACGGGCTGGGACATTCAGTACTTC
TRBD1	-	TRBV30	TRBJ2-6	CALTRGRASGANVLTF	TGTGCCCTGACCAGGGGGCGAGCCTCTGGGGCCAACGTCCTGACTTTC
-	few	TRBV5-6	TRBJ1-2	CASSLEDRKYYGYTF	TGTGCCAGCAGCTTGGAGGACAGAAAATACTATGGCTACACCTTC
TRBD2	-	TRBV4-2	TRBJ2-1	CASSQDDPASGNYNEQFF	TGTGCCAGCAGCCAAGATGACCCGGCTAGCGGGAACTACAATGAGCAGTTCTTC
TRBD1	-	TRBV20-1	TRBJ1-1	CSAPPPTGKNTEAFF	TGCAGTGCTCCCCCGCCGACAGGGAAGAACACTGAAGCTTTCTTT
TRBD2	few	TRBV25-1	TRBJ2-3	CASSEFPTSPDTQYF	TGTGCCAGCAGTGAATTCCCGACTAGCCCAGATACGCAGTATTTT
TRBD1	-	TRBV9	TRBJ1-2	CASSVGGPRAGGDGYTF	TGTGCCAGCAGCGTAGGCGGCCCTCGGGCAGGGGGTGATGGCTACACCTTC
-	few	TRBV3-1	TRBJ1-1	CASSHPGIGTEAFF	TGTGCCAGCAGCCACCCGGGGATAGGAACTGAAGCTTTCTTT
-	-	TRBV20-1	TRBJ1-2	CSASTQPGANYGYTF	TGCAGTGCATCAACCCAGCCGGGCGCTAACTATGGCTACACCTTC
TRBD1	-	TRBV27	TRBJ1-2	CATWDRGGYDYTF	TGTGCCACCTGGGACAGGGGAGGGTATGACTACACCTTC
TRBD2	few	TRBV7-2	TRBJ2-3	CASSNSLAGALDTQYF	TGTGCCAGCAGCAACTCACTAGCGGGGGCCCTAGATACGCAGTATTTT
-	-	TRBV14	TRBJ1-2	CASSQETASRYTF	TGTGCCAGCAGCCAAGAGACAGCGTCGCGCTACACCTTC
-	-	TRBV7-2	TRBJ2-4	CTSSGAKNIQYF	TGTACCAGCTCTGGAGCCAAAAACATTCAGTACTTC
-	-	TRBV20-1	TRBJ2-7	CSAIPGFHEQYF	TGCAGTGCTATACCCGGGTTCCACGAGCAGTACTTC
-	-	TRBV6-2/TRBV6-3	TRBJ1-1	CASSTNRALNTEAFF	TGTGCCAGCAGTACGAACAGGGCCCTGAACACTGAAGCTTTCTTT
TRBD2	few	TRBV20-1	TRBJ2-1	CSAFSGIGFNEQFF	TGCAGTGCTTTTAGCGGGATCGGGTTCAATGAGCAGTTCTTC
TRBD2	few	TRBV27	TRBJ2-3	CASRWTSGTDTQYF	TGTGCCAGCAGATGGACTAGCGGCACAGATACGCAGTATTTT
-	once	TRBV9	TRBJ2-3	CASSVGGSQDTQYF	TGTGCCAGCAGCGTAGGTGGGAGTCAGGATACGCAGTATTTT
-	-	TRBV5-1	TRBJ1-2	CASSLGGLANYGYTF	TGCGCCAGCAGCTTGGGAGGGTTAGCTAACTATGGCTACACCTTC
-	few	TRBV27	TRBJ2-7	CASSLYSTPTSYEQYF	TGTGCCAGCAGTTTATACTCGACTCCTACTTCCTACGAGCAGTACTTC
TRBD2	-	TRBV11-2	TRBJ2-1	CASSLVLARGEQFF	TGTGCCAGCAGCTTAGTACTAGCGAGAGGGGAGCAGTTCTTC
-	-	TRBV20-1	TRBJ2-5	CSASQKKKQETQYF	TGCAGTGCTAGCCAAAAAAAGAAACAAGAGACCCAGTACTTC
-	many	TRBV28	TRBJ1-1	CASSSPSRILNTEAFF	TGTGCCAGCAGTTCACCATCCCGGATACTGAACACTGAAGCTTTCTTT
TRBD2	few	TRBV20-1	TRBJ2-1	CSARALNRLTSGTYNEQFF	TGCAGTGCTCGCGCTCTCAACCGATTGACTAGCGGGACCTACAATGAGCAGTTCTTC
-	few	TRBV20-1	TRBJ1-6	CSASTGSSYNSPLHF	TGCAGTGCGTCAACAGGAAGCTCCTATAATTCACCCCTCCACTTT
-	-	TRBV10-3	TRBJ2-2	CAISKSGANTGELFF	TGCGCCATCAGCAAAAGCGGCGCGAACACCGGGGAGCTGTTTTTT